Below, one T cell receptor (beta chain) is given with its context. Sequencing was performed with immunoSEQ multiplex PCR; in TCRdb, only in-frame clones are kept and a portion is missing. This table has 200,000 or so clones, 70% to 90% appearing once. The source of the sample is a study of blood T cell repertoires in COVID-19. The V and J ends lost 4 bases and 3 bases respectively, with 10 bases between them. This CDR3 spans 13 amino acids. In germline, CDR1 is SGHRS, CDR2 YFSETQ. The specimen sequenced was peripheral blood. The source is a woman aged 70-85 years with acute or convalescent COVID-19. The chain combines TRBV5-1 with TRBJ1-2; D perhaps matches TRBD1 (6 bases). The DNA for the CDR3 is TGCGCCAGCAGCGAACAGGGTGACTATGGCTACACCTTC. Residues: CASSEQGDYGYTF.